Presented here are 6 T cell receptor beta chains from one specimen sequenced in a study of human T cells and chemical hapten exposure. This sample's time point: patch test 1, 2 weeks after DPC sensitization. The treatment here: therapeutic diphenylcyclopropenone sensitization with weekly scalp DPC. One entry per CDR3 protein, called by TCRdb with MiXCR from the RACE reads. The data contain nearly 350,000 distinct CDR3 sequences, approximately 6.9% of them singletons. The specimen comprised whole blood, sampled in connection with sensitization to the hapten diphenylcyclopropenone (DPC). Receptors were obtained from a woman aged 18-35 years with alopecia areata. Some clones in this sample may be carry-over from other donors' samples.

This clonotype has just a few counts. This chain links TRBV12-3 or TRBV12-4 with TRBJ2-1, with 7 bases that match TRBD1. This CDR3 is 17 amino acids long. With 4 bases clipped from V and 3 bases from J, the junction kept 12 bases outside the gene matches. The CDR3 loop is CASSYSLSGTVYNEQFF. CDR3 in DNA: TGTGCCAGCAGTTATTCGCTATCCGGGACAGTCTACAATGAGCAGTTCTTC.

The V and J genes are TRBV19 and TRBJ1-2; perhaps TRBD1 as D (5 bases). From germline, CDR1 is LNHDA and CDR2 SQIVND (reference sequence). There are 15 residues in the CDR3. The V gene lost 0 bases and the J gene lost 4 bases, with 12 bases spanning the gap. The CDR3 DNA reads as TGTGCCAGTAGTATAGAGGCCCGACAGCCCTATGGCTACACCTTC. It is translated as CASSIEARQPYGYTF.

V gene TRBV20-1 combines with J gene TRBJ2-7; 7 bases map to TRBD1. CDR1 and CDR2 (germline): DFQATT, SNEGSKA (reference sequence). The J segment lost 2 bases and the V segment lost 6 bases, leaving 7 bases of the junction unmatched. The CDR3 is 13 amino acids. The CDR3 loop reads CSAPLGTAYEQYF. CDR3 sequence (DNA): TGCAGTGCCCCCCTCGGGACAGCCTACGAGCAGTACTTC.

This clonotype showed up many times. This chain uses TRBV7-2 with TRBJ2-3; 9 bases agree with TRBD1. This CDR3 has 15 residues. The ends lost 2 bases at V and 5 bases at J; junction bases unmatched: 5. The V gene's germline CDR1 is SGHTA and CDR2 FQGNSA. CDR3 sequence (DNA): TGTGCCAGCAGCTTAATGGGACAGGGTATAGATACGCAGTATTTT. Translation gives CASSLMGQGIDTQYF.

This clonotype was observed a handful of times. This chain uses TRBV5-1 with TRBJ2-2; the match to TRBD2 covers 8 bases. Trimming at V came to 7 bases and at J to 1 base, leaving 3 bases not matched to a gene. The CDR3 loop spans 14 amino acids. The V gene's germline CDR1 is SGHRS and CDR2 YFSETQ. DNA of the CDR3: TGCGCCAGCCACCTAGCGGGGAACACCGGGGAGCTGTTTTTT. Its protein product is CASHLAGNTGELFF.

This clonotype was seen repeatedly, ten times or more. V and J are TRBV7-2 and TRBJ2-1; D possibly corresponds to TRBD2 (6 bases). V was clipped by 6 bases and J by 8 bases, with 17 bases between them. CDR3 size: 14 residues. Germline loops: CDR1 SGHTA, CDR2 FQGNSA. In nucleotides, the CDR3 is TGTGCCAGCAGTATTGGGGGAGGTGAAGATGAGCAGTTCTTC. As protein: CASSIGGGEDEQFF.